The 19 T cell receptor beta chains presented below share a single source sample, sequenced in a study of T cell responses to AZD1222 COVID-19 vaccine. Clones were sequenced by immunoSEQ multiplex PCR, and TCRdb holds only the in-frame ones, with some missing. The sample includes 15,000 to 20,000 clones, 80% to 90% of them seen just once. The starting material was peripheral blood, obtained 28 days after the second AZD1222 dose. These receptors were obtained from an adult who received the AZD1222 COVID-19 vaccine.

This sequence joins TRBV4-3 and TRBJ2-4; D gene unclear. The length of the CDR3 is 18 residues. Per germline, CDR1 LGHNA and CDR2 YSLEER. Trimming shortened V by 0 bases and J by 0 bases, and 15 bases separated the two germline ends. The CDR3 nucleotides read TGCGCCAGCAGCCAAGATTTGCTATATCAGATAGCCAAAAACATTCAGTACTTC. Translated, it gives CASSQDLLYQIAKNIQYF.

V usage is TRBV6-6 and J usage is TRBJ2-7; D remains unclear. Germline V CDR1 and CDR2: MNHNY, SVGAGI (reference sequence). Trimming pared 0 bases from V and 5 bases from J, leaving 8 bases between. The CDR3 loop spans 13 amino acids. DNA for the CDR3: TGTGCCAGCAGTTACTCGACATACGACGAGCAGTACTTC. It codes for CASSYSTYDEQYF.

The chain employs TRBV18 and TRBJ2-7; D perhaps matches TRBD1 (6 bases). The CDR3 covers 14 residues. The ends were cut back, 10 bases at V and 4 bases at J, with 20 bases in the middle. Germline V gives CDR1 KGHSH, CDR2 LQKENI. Here the CDR3 reads CATAQGLGPYEQYF. CDR3 bases: TGTGCCACCGCTCAGGGGCTGGGGCCTTACGAGCAGTACTTC.

This clone came up a few times. The V call is TRBV9, the J call TRBJ2-2; D might be TRBD1 (5 bases). The CDR3 runs to 17 residues. The V end lost 0 bases, the J end lost 2 bases, and 14 bases lay between the germline ends. Germline CDR1 reads SGDLS; CDR2 reads YYNGEE. CDR3: CASSVGRDRANTGELFF. In nucleotides, the CDR3 is TGTGCCAGCAGCGTAGGACGTGACAGAGCTAACACCGGGGAGCTGTTTTTT.

The chain is built from TRBV7-9 and TRBJ1-1; D call uncertain. Trimming removed 8 bases from V and 7 bases from J, with 17 bases in between. This CDR3 comprises 13 residues. Per the germline V gene, CDR1 is SEHNR and CDR2 is FQNEAQ (reference sequence). The CDR3 loop is CASRDSPAGEAFF. The DNA of the CDR3 is TGTGCCAGCCGCGATTCGCCGGCTGGTGAAGCTTTCTTT.

The CDR3 DNA reads as TGTGCCAGCAGCTTAGGCCAAAGTAGTACGCAGTATTTT. This gives the protein CASSLGQSSTQYF. V is TRBV7-3 and J is TRBJ2-3; D not certain. Between the trimmed V and J ends, which lost 2 bases and 8 bases, there was a span of 11 bases. The length of the CDR3 is 13 residues. In germline, CDR1 is SGHTA, CDR2 FQGTGA.

The V gene is TRBV28, the J gene TRBJ1-4, with D perhaps TRBD1 (5 bases). CDR3 length: 17 residues. Germline loops: CDR1 MDHEN, CDR2 SYDVKM. V shed 4 bases and J shed 5 bases, with 20 bases lying between them. The CDR3 DNA reads TGTGCCAGCAGTTGGGCGGGGTCGAGGGGATTAAATGAAAAACTGTTTTTT. Its translation is CASSWAGSRGLNEKLFF.

V usage is TRBV5-8 and J usage is TRBJ2-3; D unresolved. The CDR3 totals 11 residues. Germline lookup yields CDR1 SGHTS and CDR2 YDEGEE. Deletions cut 6 bases from V and 6 bases from J, with 8 bases between. The CDR3 loop is CASTLRDTQYF. The CDR3 DNA sequence: TGTGCCAGCACGCTTAGGGATACGCAGTATTTT.

This sequence joins TRBV24-1 and TRBJ2-3, with D perhaps being TRBD1 or TRBD2 (5 bases each). The CDR3 consists of 15 residues. Germline CDR1 KGHDR, CDR2 SFDVKD. V was cut by 4 bases and J by 2 bases, with 12 bases left in between. The CDR3 region is CATSDHRDHTDTQYF. Here the CDR3 DNA reads TGTGCCACCAGTGACCACCGGGACCACACAGATACGCAGTATTTT.

The DNA of the CDR3 is TGTGCCAGCAGCCAACGCGGGGCTACCGGGGAGCTGTTTTTT. This codes for CASSQRGATGELFF. The V gene is TRBV3-1 (or the pseudogene TRBV3-2), the J gene TRBJ2-2; perhaps TRBD2 as D (6 bases). Germline V gene lookup returns CDR1 LGHDT and CDR2 YNNKEL (reference sequence). V lost 2 bases and J 5 bases, leaving 9 bases between the germline ends. There are 14 residues in the CDR3.

The genes are TRBV18 and TRBJ1-3, with D unresolved. This CDR3 region has 20 residues. The V gene lost 0 bases and the J gene lost 4 bases, with 25 bases spanning the gap. Germline V gives CDR1 KGHSH, CDR2 LQKENI. CDR3 nucleotide sequence: TGTGCCAGCTCACCACCACCGACCCGGTTTTCGGGCTACGAAGGAAACACCATATATTTT. It encodes CASSPPPTRFSGYEGNTIYF. Together with reference TRBV18 and TRBJ1-3, the CDR3 gives the full variable domain: NAGVMQNPRHLVRRRGQEARLRCSPMKGHSHVYWYRQLPEEGLKFMVYLQKENIIDESGMPKERFSAEFPKEGPSILRIQQVVRGDSAAYFCASSPPPTRFSGYEGNTIYFGEGSWLTVV.

To note about this clone: The same CDR3 can be traced to other DNA sequences in this sample. The V and J genes are TRBV2 and TRBJ2-3, with 11 bases identical to TRBD1. V gave up 5 bases and J gave up 3 bases; unmatched junction bases: 1. Germline V gene data show CDR1 as SNHLY and CDR2 as FYNNEI. The CDR3 spans 14 residues. The CDR3 here is CASSRDRGTDTQYF. Here the CDR3 DNA reads TGTGCCAGCAGTAGGGACAGGGGGACAGATACGCAGTATTTT. Full variable domain (outside the CDR3, taken from reference TRBV2 and TRBJ2-3): EPEVTQTPSHQVTQMGQEVILRCVPISNHLYFYWYRQILGQKVEFLVSFYNNEISEKSEIFDDQFSVERPDGSNFTLKIRSTKLEDSAMYFCASSRDRGTDTQYFGPGTRLTVL.

CDR3 in amino acids: CAWKHLSRNTEAFF. The DNA for the CDR3 is TGTGCCTGGAAGCATTTGAGCCGGAACACTGAAGCTTTCTTT. The chain links TRBV30 to TRBJ1-1; no clear D. The CDR3 sequence is 14 residues long. Trimming removed 4 bases from V and 1 base from J, with 13 bases in between. The V gene's germline CDR1 is GTSNPN and CDR2 SVGIG (reference sequence).

V and J are TRBV5-4 and TRBJ1-2, with D possibly TRBD1 on 5 matching bases. The CDR3 sequence is 13 residues long. Between the trimmed V and J ends, which lost 5 bases and 3 bases, there was a span of 11 bases. The germline gives CDR1 SGHNT, CDR2 YYREEE (reference sequence). CDR3 DNA sequence: TGTGCCAGCAGGGGGCCCCTAGACTATGGCTACACCTTC. Translating it yields CASRGPLDYGYTF.

V is TRBV3-1 (or the pseudogene TRBV3-2) and J is TRBJ2-7, with D perhaps TRBD1 (5 bases). The length of the CDR3 is 13 residues. V shed 4 bases and J shed 3 bases, with 10 bases lying between them. CDR1 is LGHDT and CDR2 is YNNKEL in the germline V gene (reference sequence). CDR3 protein: CASSPTDSYEQYF. The CDR3 DNA sequence: TGTGCCAGCAGCCCAACCGACAGCTACGAGCAGTACTTC.

V is TRBV2 and J is TRBJ1-3; TRBD1 is a possible D gene (6 bases). CDR3 length equals 16 residues. CDR1 and CDR2 (germline): SNHLY, FYNNEI. Between the trimmed V and J ends, which lost 6 bases and 1 base, there was a span of 16 bases. The CDR3 loop reads CASSQDSLKSGNTIYF. DNA of the CDR3: TGTGCCAGCAGCCAGGACAGTTTGAAATCTGGAAACACCATATATTTT.

This sequence joins TRBV5-8 and TRBJ2-1; D remains ambiguous. Germline V lookup: CDR1 SGHTS, CDR2 YDEGEE. The CDR3 consists of 13 residues. The V and J ends lost 7 bases and 1 base respectively, with 9 bases between them. In DNA, the CDR3 is TGTGCCAGCCTCTACAGTTCCTACAATGAGCAGTTCTTC. Its protein is CASLYSSYNEQFF.

The V and J genes are TRBV2 and TRBJ2-1; the D is unclear. This CDR3 has 13 amino acids. CDR1 is SNHLY and CDR2 is FYNNEI in the germline V gene. V lost 4 bases and J lost 3, with 7 bases in between. The CDR3 spells CASSVDHYNEQFF. The CDR3 coding sequence is TGTGCCAGCAGTGTAGACCACTACAATGAGCAGTTCTTC.

The chain joins TRBV3-1 (or the pseudogene TRBV3-2) to TRBJ1-2; TRBD1 is a possible D gene (6 bases). The germline V gene encodes CDR1 LGHDT and CDR2 YNNKEL (reference sequence). V was pared by 4 bases and J by 3 bases, with 9 bases between. This CDR3 spans 13 amino acids. In nucleotides, the CDR3 is TGTGCCAGCAGCCCTTCAGGGGACTATGGCTACACCTTC. As protein: CASSPSGDYGYTF.